The 7 T cell receptor beta chains presented below share a single source sample, sequenced in a study of OX40 agonist ivuxolimab in advanced cancers. The method was immunoSEQ multiplex PCR; TCRdb's version includes in-frame clones alone and lacks a portion of them. The sample comprises 15,000 to 20,000 clones, less than 75% of which are singletons, and roughly a third rests with the top ten. The source material was CD4+ or CD8+ T cells sorted from blood, sampled in a trial of the OX40 agonist ivuxolimab. Receptors originate from an adult with an advanced solid tumor such as melanoma, head and neck, liver or kidney cancer.

The chain links TRBV19 to TRBJ1-1; tentative D call: TRBD1 (6 bases). CDR1 and CDR2 (germline): LNHDA, SQIVND (reference sequence). V was trimmed by 6 bases and J by 1 base, leaving 12 bases between them. The CDR3 spans 14 residues. The CDR3 nucleotides read TGTGCCAGTAGGGCTGGAGGGGGGAACACTGAAGCTTTCTTT. The encoded protein is CASRAGGGNTEAFF.

The rearrangement links TRBV14 to TRBJ1-2; possibly TRBD1 for D (6 bases). CDR3 length: 15 amino acids. V lost 4 bases and J lost 8, with 20 bases in between. The germline V gene encodes CDR1 SGHDN and CDR2 FVKESK. The CDR3, as DNA: TGTGCCAGCAGCCCCGCCGGGACACCCTTATACGGCTACACCTTC. This sequence encodes CASSPAGTPLYGYTF.

The chain uses TRBV7-2 and TRBJ1-2; TRBD1 matches at 8 bases. With 5 bases clipped from V and 4 bases from J, the junction kept 9 bases outside the gene matches. The CDR3 runs to 15 residues. Germline values: CDR1 SGHTA, CDR2 FQGNSA. The CDR3 sequence: CASSPNSGTGYGYTF. In nucleotides, the CDR3 is TGTGCCAGCAGCCCAAATTCCGGGACAGGCTATGGCTACACCTTC.

The J gene is TRBJ1-4, the V gene TRBV5-4; D not resolved. CDR3 length equals 12 residues. The ends were cut back, 0 bases at V and 7 bases at J, with 4 bases in the middle. The germline V gene has CDR1 SGHNT and CDR2 YYREEE (reference sequence). Written as DNA, the CDR3 is TGTGCCAGCAGCTTGGCGAGTGAAAAACTGTTTTTT. Protein: CASSLASEKLFF.

The CDR3 coding sequence is TGCGCCAGCAGCTTCGTTTCGGGGTTTCTGAACACTGAAGCTTTCTTT. This codes for CASSFVSGFLNTEAFF. The chain joins TRBV5-1 to TRBJ1-1, with D unclear. The CDR3 runs 16 residues. Germline V gene lookup returns CDR1 SGHRS and CDR2 YFSETQ. V lost 2 bases, J lost 0 bases, and 14 bases lay in between.

The rearrangement links TRBV27 to TRBJ2-1; perhaps D is TRBD1 or TRBD2 (5 bases each). V shed 1 base and J shed 7 bases, with 5 bases lying between them. This CDR3 is 12 amino acids long. CDR1 and CDR2 (germline): MNHEY, SMNVEV (reference sequence). As DNA, the CDR3 is TGTGCCAGCAGTTTATGGGGGAATGAGCAGTTCTTC. Its translation is CASSLWGNEQFF.

V usage is TRBV4-3 and J usage is TRBJ1-2; TRBD1 might be the D (5 bases). Trimming cost V 2 bases and J 2 bases, with 12 bases left between them. The germline CDR1 and CDR2 sequences are LGHNA and YSLEER. The CDR3 sequence is 15 residues long. CDR3 loop: CASSQLPGKNYGYTF. The CDR3 nucleotides are TGCGCCAGCAGCCAATTGCCAGGGAAGAACTATGGCTACACCTTC.